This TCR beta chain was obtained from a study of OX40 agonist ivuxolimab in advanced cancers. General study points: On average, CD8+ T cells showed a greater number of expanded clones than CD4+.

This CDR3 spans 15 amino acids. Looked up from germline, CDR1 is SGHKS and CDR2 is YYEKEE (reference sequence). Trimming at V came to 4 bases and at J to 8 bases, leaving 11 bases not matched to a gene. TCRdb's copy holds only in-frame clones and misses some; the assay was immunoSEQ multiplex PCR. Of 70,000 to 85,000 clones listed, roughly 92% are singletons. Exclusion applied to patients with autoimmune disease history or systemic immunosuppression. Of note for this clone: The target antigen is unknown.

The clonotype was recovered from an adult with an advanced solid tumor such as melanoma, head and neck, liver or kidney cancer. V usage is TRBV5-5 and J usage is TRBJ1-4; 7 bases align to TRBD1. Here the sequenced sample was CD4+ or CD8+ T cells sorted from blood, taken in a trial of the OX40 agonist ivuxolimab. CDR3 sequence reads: CASSIGQADGEKLFF. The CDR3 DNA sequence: TGTGCCAGCAGCATCGGACAGGCCGACGGGGAAAAACTGTTTTTT. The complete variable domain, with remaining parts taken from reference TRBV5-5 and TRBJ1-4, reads DAGVTQSPTHLIKTRGQQVTLRCSPISGHKSVSWYQQVLGQGPQFIFQYYEKEERGRGNFPDRFSARQFPNYSSELNVNALLLGDSALYLCASSIGQADGEKLFFGSGTQLSVL.